The sequence of this T cell receptor beta chain was determined in a study of T cell repertoires in ileal Crohn's disease. Looking at the study overall: Operated complications were stricturing disease (approximately 61%) and penetrating disease (approximately 39%).

Method: immunoSEQ multiplex PCR; TCRdb's copy keeps in-frame clones and lacks some. The data show about 7,000 clones, approximately 79% seen once. With respect to this clone: Its specificity is not known.

Patients were adults with ileal or ileocolonic Crohn's disease needing resection. The study, taken as a whole, reports: Mucosal expansions were suggested to be mainly CD8 T cells. Every patient over 26.8% clonality showed endoscopic recurrence.

Losses at the gene ends were 4 bases for V and 5 bases for J; bases not matched to a gene: 5. The CDR3 has 13 residues. Germline V gives CDR1 SGHRS, CDR2 YFSETQ. Sequenced input: ileal tissue. The gene calls are TRBV5-1 and TRBJ2-7, with 8 bases identical to TRBD1. The TCR was taken from an adult with Crohn's disease. Here the CDR3 DNA reads TGCGCCAGCAGCACGACAGGGGTGGACGAGCAGTACTTC. As protein: CASSTTGVDEQYF.